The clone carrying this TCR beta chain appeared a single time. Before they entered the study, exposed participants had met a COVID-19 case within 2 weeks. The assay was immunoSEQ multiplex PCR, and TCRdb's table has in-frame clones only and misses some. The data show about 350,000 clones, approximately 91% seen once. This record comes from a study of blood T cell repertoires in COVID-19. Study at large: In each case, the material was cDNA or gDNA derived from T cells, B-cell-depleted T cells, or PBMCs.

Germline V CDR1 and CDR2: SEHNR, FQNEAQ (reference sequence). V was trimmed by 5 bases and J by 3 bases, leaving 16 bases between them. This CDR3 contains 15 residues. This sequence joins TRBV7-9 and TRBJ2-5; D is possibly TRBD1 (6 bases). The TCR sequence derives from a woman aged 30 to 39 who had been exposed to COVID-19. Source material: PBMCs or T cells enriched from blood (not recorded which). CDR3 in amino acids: CASSHVTGHEETQYF. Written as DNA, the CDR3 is TGTGCCAGCAGCCACGTTACAGGGCATGAAGAGACCCAGTACTTC.